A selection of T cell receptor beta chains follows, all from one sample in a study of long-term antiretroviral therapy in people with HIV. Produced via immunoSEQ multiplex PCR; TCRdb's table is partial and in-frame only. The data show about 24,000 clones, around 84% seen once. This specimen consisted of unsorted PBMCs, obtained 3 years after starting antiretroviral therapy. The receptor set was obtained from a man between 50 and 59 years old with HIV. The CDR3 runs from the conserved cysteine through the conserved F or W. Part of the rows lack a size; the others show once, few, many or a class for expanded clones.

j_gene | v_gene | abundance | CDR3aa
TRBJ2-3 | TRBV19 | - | CATKGGGTDTQYF
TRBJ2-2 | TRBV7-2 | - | CASSPENIANTGELFF
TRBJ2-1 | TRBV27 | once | CASSLGTGAIQDEQFF
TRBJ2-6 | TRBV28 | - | CASSYTGSGANVLTF
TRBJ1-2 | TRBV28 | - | CASSLLVSQVTTDGYTF
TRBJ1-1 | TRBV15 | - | CATSPIRGGNTEAFF
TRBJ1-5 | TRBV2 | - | CASNPSGGNQPQHF
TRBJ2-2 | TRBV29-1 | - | CSIRVDTGELFF
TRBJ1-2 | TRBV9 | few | CASSVDAGTHDGYTF
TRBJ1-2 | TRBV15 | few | CATSRDPPPYGYTF
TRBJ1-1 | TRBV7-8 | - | CASTLEGVEAFF
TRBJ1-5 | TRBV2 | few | CASSEAGVSNQPQHF
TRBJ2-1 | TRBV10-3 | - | CAISAQYNEQFF
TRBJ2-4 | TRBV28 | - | CASSLRGLAKNIQYF
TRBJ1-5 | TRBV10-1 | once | CASSQGDRDQPQHF
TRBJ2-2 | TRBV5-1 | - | CASSLDGYTGELFF
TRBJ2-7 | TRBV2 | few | CASSVNRGDYEQYF
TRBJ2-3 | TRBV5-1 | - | CASSLLRTADTQYF
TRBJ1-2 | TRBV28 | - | CASSFPGTTYGYTF
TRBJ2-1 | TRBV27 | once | CASSLRRQGSHNEQFF
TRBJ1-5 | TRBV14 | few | CASSQDRNQPQHF
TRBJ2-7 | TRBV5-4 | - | CASSLGGEGEQYF
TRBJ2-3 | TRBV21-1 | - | CASSKAFYRYCTDTQYF
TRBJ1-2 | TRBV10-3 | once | CAISFRADYGYTF
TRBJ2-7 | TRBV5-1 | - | CASSLDRSTPLYF
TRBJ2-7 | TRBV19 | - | CASSITPHRGDEQYF
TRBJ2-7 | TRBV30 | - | CAWTSGGENEQYF
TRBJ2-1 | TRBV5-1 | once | CASSPGLAGGNNEQFF
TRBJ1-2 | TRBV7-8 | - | CASSLDLRSGYGYTF
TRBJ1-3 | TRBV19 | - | CASSIDLGTGNTIYF
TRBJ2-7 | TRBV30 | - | CAWGGQAGGYEQYF
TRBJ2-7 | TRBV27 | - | CASSFGTSYEQYF
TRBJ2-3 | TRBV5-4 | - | CASSPGTGGTDTQYF